The source of this TCR beta chain is a study of T-cell reconstitution after alpha-beta-depleted transplantation in children. Study-wide results and limits: At the one-year point after transplant, T-cell counts and TCRbeta diversity were found to come mostly from T cells that had been newly produced.

This clonotype was seen only a few times. Its target is not known. Trimming cost V 5 bases and J 3 bases, with 14 bases left between them. Looked up from germline, CDR1 is MNHEY and CDR2 is SVGAGI. The CDR3 loop spans 14 amino acids. The library targeted TCRbeta and was prepared with unique molecular identifiers. Via MiXCR, TCRdb re-called the PCR reads, giving one row per CDR3 protein. The data show a few hundred thousand distinct CDR3 sequences, roughly 30% seen once. This receptor was obtained from a boy younger than two with Wiskott-Aldrich syndrome, due to receive a stem cell transplant. This material consisted of PBMCs, taken before TCRalphabeta/CD19-depleted stem cell transplant. The chain is built from TRBV6-5 and TRBJ2-7; no reliable D call. CDR3: CASSHIQLSYEQYF. The CDR3 DNA reads as TGTGCCAGCAGTCATATTCAACTAAGCTACGAGCAGTACTTC.